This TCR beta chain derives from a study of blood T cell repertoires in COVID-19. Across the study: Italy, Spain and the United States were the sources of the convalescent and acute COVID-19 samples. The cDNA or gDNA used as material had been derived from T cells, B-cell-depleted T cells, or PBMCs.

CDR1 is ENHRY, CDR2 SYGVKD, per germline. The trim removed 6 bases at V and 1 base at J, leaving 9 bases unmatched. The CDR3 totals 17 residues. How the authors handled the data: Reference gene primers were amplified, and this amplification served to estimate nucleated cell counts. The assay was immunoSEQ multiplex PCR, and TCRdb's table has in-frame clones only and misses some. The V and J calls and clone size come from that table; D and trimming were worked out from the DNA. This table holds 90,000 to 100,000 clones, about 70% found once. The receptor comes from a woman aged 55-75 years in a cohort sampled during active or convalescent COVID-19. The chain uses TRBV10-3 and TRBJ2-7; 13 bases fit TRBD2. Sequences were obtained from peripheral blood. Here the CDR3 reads CAISPGTSGVVSYEQYF. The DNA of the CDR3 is TGTGCCATCAGCCCCGGGACTAGCGGGGTCGTGTCCTACGAGCAGTACTTC.